This T cell receptor (beta chain) was captured by sequencing in a study of CD8 T cells in Susac syndrome. Study-level points and caveats: In its TCR sequencing and HLA analysis, the study acknowledged that the number of individuals was relatively small.

This CDR3 is built from 14 residues. CDR1 SEHNR and CDR2 FQNEAQ come from the germline V gene (reference sequence). Germline trimming cut 5 bases from V and 1 base from J; bases unmatched to any gene: 3. Random hexamers were used to reverse transcribe the RNA input (0.5 to 1 ug). Amplification of the TCR beta CDR3 was carried out by immunoSEQ multiplex PCR, which spanned a total of 54 Vbeta and 13 Jbeta segments. Via MiXCR, TCRdb re-called the immunoSEQ multiplex PCR reads, giving one row per CDR3 protein. The sample includes around 190,000 distinct CDR3 sequences, over 85% of them seen just once. As regards this clonotype: Its antigen is not known.

The receptor comes from a human donor in good health. The chain links TRBV7-9 to TRBJ1-1; TRBD1 matches at 8 bases. The sample comprised CD4+ T cells from PBMCs. The CDR3 DNA reads TGTGCCAGCAGCAAAGGGACAGGGAACACTGAAGCTTTCTTT. It encodes CASSKGTGNTEAFF.